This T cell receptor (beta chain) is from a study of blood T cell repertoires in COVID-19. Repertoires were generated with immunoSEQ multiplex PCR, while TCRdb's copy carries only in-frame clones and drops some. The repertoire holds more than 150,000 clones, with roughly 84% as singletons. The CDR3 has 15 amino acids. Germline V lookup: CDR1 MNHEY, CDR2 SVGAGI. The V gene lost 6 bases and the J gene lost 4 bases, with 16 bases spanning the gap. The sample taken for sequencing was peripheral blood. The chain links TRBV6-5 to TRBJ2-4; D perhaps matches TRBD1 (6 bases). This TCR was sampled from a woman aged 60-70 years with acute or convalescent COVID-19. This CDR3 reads CASRILQGPKNIQYF. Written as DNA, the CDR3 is TGTGCCAGCAGAATCCTACAGGGCCCTAAAAACATTCAGTACTTC.